Described below is a single TCR beta chain sequence and its context. These data are taken from a study of cytomegalovirus exposure and HLA in healthy donors. Assay: immunoSEQ multiplex PCR; the TCRdb copy retains only in-frame clones and omits some. The sample includes 150,000 to 200,000 clones, 84% of them seen just once. Input material: PBMCs. This receptor was taken from a man aged 25 to 40 in good health and CMV-seropositive.

The DNA of the CDR3 is TGTGCCAGCAGCCAACTAGCGGGGGACTACAATGAGCAGTTCTTC. This codes for CASSQLAGDYNEQFF. The chain carries TRBV7-8 and TRBJ2-1; 11 bases fit TRBD2. With V trimmed by 5 bases and J by 3 bases, 3 bases remained unmatched. The CDR3 is made up of 15 amino acids. Germline CDR1 and CDR2: SGHVS and FQNEAQ.